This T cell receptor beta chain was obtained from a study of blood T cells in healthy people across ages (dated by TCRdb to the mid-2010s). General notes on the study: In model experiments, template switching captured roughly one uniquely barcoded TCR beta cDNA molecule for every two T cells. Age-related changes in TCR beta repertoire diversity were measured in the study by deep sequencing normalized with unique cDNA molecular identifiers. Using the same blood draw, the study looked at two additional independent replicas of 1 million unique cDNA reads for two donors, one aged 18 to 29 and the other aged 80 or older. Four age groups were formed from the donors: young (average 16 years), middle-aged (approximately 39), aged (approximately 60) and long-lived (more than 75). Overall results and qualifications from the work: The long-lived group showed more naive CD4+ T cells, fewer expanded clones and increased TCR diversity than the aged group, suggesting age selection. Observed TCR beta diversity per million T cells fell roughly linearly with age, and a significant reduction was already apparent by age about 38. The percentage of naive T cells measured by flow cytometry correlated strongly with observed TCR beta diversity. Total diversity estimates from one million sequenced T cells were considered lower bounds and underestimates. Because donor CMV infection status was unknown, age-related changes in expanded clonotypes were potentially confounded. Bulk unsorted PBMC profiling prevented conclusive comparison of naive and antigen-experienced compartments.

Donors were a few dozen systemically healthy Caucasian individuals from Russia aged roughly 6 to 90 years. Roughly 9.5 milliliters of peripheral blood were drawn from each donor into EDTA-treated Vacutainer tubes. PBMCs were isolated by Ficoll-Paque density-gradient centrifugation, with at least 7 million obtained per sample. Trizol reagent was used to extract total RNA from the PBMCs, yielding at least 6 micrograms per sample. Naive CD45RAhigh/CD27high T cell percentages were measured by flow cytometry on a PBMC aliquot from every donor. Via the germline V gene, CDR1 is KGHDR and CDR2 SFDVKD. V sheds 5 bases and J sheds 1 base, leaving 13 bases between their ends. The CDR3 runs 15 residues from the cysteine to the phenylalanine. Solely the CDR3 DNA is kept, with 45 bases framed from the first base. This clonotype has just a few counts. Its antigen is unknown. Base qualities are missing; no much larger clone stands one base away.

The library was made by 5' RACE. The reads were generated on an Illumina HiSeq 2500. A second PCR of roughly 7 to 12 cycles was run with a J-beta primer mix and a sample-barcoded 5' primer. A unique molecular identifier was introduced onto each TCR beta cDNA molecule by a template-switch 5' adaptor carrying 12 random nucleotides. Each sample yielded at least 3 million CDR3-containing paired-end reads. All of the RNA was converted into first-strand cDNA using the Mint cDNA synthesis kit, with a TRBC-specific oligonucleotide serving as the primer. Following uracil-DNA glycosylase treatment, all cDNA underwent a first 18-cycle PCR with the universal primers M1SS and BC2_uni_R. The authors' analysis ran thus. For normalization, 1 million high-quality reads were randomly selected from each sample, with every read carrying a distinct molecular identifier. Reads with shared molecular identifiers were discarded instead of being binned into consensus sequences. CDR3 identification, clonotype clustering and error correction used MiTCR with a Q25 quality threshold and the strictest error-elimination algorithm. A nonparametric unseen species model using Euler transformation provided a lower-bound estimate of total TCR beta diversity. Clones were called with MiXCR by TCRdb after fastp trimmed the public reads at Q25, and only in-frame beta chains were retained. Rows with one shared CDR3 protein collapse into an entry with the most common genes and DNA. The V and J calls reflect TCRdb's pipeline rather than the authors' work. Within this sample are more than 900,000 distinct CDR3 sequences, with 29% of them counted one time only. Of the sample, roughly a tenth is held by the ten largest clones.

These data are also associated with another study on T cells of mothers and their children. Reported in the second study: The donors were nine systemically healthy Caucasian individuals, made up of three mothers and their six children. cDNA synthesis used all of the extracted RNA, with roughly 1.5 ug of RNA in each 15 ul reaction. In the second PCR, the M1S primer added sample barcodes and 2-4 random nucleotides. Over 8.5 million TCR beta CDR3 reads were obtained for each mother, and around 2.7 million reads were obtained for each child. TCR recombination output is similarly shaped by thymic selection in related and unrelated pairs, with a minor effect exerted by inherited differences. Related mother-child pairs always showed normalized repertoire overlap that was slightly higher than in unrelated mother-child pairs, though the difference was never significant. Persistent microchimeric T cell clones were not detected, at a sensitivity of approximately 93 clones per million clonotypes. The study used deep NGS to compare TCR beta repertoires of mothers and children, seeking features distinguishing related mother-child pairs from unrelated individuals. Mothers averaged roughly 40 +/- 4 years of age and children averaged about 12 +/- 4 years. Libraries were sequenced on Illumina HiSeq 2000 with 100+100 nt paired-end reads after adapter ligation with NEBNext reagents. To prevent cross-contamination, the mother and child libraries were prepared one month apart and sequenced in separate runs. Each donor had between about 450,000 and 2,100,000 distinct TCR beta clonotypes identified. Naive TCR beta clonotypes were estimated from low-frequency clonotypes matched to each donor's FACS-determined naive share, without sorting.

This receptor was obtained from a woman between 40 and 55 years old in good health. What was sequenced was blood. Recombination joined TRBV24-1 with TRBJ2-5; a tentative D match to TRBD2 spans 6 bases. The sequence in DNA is TGTGCCACCAGTGCCCCCTCGCGGGGCCAAGAGACCCAGTACTTC. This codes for CATSAPSRGQETQYF.